This entry describes one T cell receptor (beta chain). What it binds is unknown. The sample belongs to a study of beta chain features in type 1 diabetes. Overall study: All samples yielded some 100,000,000 examined sorted cells. Findings and caveats of the study: All four CD4+ subsets of Type 1 diabetes patients contained TCRB CDR3s that were moderately but significantly shorter. Fewer junction insertions and more nucleotide deletions appeared in type 1 diabetes patients.

Trimming pared 8 bases from V and 3 bases from J, leaving 16 bases between. The V gene's germline CDR1 is MNHEY and CDR2 SMNVEV (reference sequence). This CDR3 contains 14 residues. Expressed TCRB transcripts were sequenced because the isolated RNA had all been reverse transcribed beforehand. Stem cell-like memory T cell samples averaged approximately 960,000 immunoSEQ reads each. The repertoire was sequenced with immunoSEQ multiplex PCR; TCRdb's copy has only in-frame clones and lacks some. The sample lists tens of thousands of clones, 68% occurring once. J is TRBJ1-1 and V is TRBV27; D is perhaps TRBD1 (6 bases). The TCR comes from a woman in her forties with type 1 diabetes. The sequenced sample consisted of stem cell memory CD4+ T cells from blood. The CDR3 region has the DNA TGTGCCAGCGCCGCACAGGGCCCCCACACTGAAGCTTTCTTT. The encoded protein is CASAAQGPHTEAFF.